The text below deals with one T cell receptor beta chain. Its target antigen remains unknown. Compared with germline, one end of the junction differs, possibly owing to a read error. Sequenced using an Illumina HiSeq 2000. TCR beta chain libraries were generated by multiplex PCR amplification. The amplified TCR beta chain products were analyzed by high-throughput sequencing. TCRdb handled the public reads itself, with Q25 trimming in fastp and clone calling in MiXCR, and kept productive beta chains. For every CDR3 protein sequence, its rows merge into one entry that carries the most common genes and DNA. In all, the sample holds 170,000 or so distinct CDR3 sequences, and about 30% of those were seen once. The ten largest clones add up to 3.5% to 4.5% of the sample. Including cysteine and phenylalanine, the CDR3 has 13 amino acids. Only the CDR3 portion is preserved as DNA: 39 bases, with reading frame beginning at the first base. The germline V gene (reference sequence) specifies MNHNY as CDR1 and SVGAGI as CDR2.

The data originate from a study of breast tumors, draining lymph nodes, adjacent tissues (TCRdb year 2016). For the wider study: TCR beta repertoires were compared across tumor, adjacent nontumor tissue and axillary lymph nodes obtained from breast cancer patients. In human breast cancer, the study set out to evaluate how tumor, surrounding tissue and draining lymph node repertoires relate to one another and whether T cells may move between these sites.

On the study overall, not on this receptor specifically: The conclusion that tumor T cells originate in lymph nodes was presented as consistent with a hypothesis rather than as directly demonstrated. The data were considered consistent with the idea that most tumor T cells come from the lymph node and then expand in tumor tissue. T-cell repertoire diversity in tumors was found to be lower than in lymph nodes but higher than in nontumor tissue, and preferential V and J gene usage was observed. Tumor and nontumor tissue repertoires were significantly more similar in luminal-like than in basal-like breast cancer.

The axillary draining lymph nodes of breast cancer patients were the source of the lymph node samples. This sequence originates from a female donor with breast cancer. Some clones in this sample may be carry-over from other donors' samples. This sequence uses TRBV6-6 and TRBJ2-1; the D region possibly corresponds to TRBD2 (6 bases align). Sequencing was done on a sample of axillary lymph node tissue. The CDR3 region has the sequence CARKVSSGSMQFF. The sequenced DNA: TGCGCCCGCAAAGTGAGTTCCGGGAGTATGCAGTTCTTC.